The entry below describes one T cell receptor (beta chain). These data come from a study of blood T cell repertoires in COVID-19. The wider study: PBMCs, B-cell-depleted T cells, or T cells were the source of the cDNA or gDNA that made up the material.

Under the authors' procedure: How many nucleated cells were present was estimated from reference gene primer amplification. TCRdb's copy holds only in-frame clones and misses some; the assay was immunoSEQ multiplex PCR. V and J calls and clone size are copied from that table; D and trimming were computed from the DNA. Of 100,000 to 120,000 clones listed, 90% are singletons. This receptor was obtained from a woman aged 45-60 years with acute or convalescent COVID-19. The sequenced material came from peripheral blood.

The CDR3, as DNA: TGTGCCAGCAGCAGAGGCGGGAGTATCAATGAGCAGTTCTTC. Amino acid sequence: CASSRGGSINEQFF. V is TRBV7-3 and J is TRBJ2-1; 7 bases map to TRBD2. The germline V gene has CDR1 SGHTA and CDR2 FQGTGA. The CDR3 sequence is 14 residues long. V lost 5 bases and J lost 6; bases outside the gene matches: 7.